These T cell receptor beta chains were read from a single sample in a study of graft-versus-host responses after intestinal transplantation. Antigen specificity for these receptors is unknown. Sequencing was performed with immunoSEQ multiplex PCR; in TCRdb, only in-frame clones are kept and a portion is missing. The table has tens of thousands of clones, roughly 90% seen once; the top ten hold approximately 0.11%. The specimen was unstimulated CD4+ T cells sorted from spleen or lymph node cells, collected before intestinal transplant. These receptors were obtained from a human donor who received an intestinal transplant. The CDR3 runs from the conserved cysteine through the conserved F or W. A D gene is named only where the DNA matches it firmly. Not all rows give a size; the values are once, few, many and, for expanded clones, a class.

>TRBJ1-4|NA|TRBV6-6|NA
CASSYSGGTLNEKLFF
TGTGCCAGCAGTTACTCGGGCGGGACCCTTAATGAAAAACTGTTTTTT
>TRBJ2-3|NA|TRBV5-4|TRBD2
CASSPSGGSTDTQYF
TGTGCCAGCAGCCCGTCGGGGGGGAGCACAGATACGCAGTATTTT
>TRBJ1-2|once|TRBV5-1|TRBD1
CASSPQTGGGYGYTF
TGCGCCAGCAGCCCACAGACAGGGGGCGGCTATGGCTACACCTTC
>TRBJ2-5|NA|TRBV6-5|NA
CASSHGGDRETQYF
TGTGCCAGCAGCCACGGCGGGGATAGAGAGACCCAGTACTTC
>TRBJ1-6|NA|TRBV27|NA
CASSLSGPGFYNSPLHF
TGTGCCAGCAGTTTATCTGGGCCGGGGTTTTATAATTCACCCCTCCACTTT
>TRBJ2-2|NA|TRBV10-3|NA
CATGLWGPGSSGELFF
TGTGCCACCGGGCTATGGGGGCCAGGGTCGTCCGGGGAGCTGTTTTTT
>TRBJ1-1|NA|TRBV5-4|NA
CASSDLSVRGTEAFF
TGTGCCAGCAGCGACCTTTCAGTCCGGGGGACTGAAGCTTTCTTT
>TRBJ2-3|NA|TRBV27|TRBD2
CASRWLAGIGDTQYF
TGTGCCAGCAGGTGGCTAGCGGGGATTGGGGATACGCAGTATTTT
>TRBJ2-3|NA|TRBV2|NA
CASSVEVGDTQYF
TGTGCCAGCAGTGTAGAGGTTGGGGATACGCAGTATTTT
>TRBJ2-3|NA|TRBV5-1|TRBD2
CASSPQLAGGDTQYF
TGCGCCAGCAGCCCCCAACTAGCGGGGGGGGATACGCAGTATTTT
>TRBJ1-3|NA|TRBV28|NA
CASSPHRWEPLGPSGNTIYF
TGTGCCAGCAGCCCCCACCGGTGGGAGCCCCTTGGCCCATCTGGAAACACCATATATTTT
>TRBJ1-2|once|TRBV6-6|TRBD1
CAAGQGLGYTF
TGTGCCGCAGGACAGGGGCTTGGCTACACCTTC
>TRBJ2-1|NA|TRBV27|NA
CASSLRGEAYNEQFF
TGTGCCAGCAGTTTACGCGGGGAAGCCTACAATGAGCAGTTCTTC
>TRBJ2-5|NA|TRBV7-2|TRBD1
CASSPRGRETQYF
TGTGCCAGCAGCCCCAGGGGGCGAGAGACCCAGTACTTC
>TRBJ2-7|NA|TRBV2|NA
CASSEASYEQYF
TGTGCCAGCAGTGAAGCGAGCTACGAGCAGTACTTC
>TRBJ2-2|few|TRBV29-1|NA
CSVEDQGTGELFF
TGCAGCGTTGAAGACCAGGGCACCGGGGAGCTGTTTTTT
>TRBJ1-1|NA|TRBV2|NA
CASSGAGAEAFF
TGTGCCAGCAGTGGGGCAGGGGCTGAAGCTTTCTTT
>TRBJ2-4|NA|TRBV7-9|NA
CASSHITGFGKNIQYF
TGTGCCAGCAGCCACATAACAGGGTTCGGCAAAAACATTCAGTACTTC
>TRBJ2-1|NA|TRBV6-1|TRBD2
CASSERGGDEQFF
TGTGCCAGCAGTGAACGGGGGGGCGATGAGCAGTTCTTC
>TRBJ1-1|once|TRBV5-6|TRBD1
CASSARQGVKLEAFF
TGTGCCAGCAGCGCTAGACAGGGAGTTAAGCTTGAAGCTTTCTTT
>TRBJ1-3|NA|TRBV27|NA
CASSSRGGTIYF
TGTGCCAGCAGCTCCCGGGGGGGCACCATATATTTT
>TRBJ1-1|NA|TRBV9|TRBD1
CASSVGTDGNTEAFF
TGTGCCAGCAGCGTCGGGACAGACGGGAACACTGAAGCTTTCTTT
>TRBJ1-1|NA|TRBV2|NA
CASSTSGVSTEAFF
TGTGCCAGCTCGACCTCAGGGGTTTCCACTGAAGCTTTCTTT
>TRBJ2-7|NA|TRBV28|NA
CASSSDSSYEQYF
TGTGCCAGCAGTTCGGACAGTTCCTACGAGCAGTACTTC
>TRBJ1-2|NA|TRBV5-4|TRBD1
CASSLVDRSYGYTF
TGTGCCAGCAGCTTGGTGGACAGGAGCTATGGCTACACCTTC
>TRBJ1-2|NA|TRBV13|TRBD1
CASSPQGAGVYGYTF
TGTGCCAGCAGCCCCCAGGGGGCTGGAGTCTATGGCTACACCTTC
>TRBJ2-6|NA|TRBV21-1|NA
CASSVSGGTGSSGANVLTF
TGTGCCAGCAGCGTATCCGGTGGGACAGGCAGCTCTGGGGCCAACGTCCTGACTTTC
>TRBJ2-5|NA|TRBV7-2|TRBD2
CASSLHRLAGAGGTQYF
TGTGCCAGCAGCCTACACCGACTAGCGGGGGCGGGGGGGACCCAGTACTTC
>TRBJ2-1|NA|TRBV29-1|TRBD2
CSVVFGGGSYNEQFF
TGCAGCGTTGTATTTGGGGGGGGTTCCTACAATGAGCAGTTCTTC
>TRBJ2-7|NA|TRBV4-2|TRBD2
CASSQALTSGQPYEQYF
TGTGCCAGCAGCCAAGCCCTGACTAGCGGCCAACCCTACGAGCAGTACTTC
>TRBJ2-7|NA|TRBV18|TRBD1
CASSSGQGTEQYF
TGTGCCAGCTCATCGGGACAGGGTACGGAGCAGTACTTC
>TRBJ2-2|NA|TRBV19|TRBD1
CASSIRRTGGSGELFF
TGTGCCAGTAGTATTCGTCGGACAGGGGGCTCCGGGGAGCTGTTTTTT
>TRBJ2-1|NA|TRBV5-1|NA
CASSLGAGVFGNEQFF
TGCGCCAGCAGCTTGGGCGCAGGGGTTTTTGGCAATGAGCAGTTCTTC
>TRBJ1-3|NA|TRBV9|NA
CASSVDQGGNTIYF
TGTGCCAGCAGCGTAGACCAGGGTGGAAACACCATATATTTT
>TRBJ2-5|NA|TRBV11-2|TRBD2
CASSRTSGSQETQYF
TGTGCCAGCAGCCGGACTAGCGGGAGCCAAGAGACCCAGTACTTC
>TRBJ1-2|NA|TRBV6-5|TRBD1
CASSYSGTGRYGYTF
TGTGCCAGCAGTTACTCCGGGACAGGACGCTATGGCTACACCTTC
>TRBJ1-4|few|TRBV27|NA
CASSFSGEKLFF
TGTGCCAGCAGTTTTTCCGGTGAAAAACTGTTTTTT
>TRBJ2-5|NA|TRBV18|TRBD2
CASSLLAGEETQYF
TGTGCCAGCTCTCTCTTAGCGGGGGAAGAGACCCAGTACTTC
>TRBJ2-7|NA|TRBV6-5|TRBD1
CASSYQGVGEQYF
TGTGCCAGCAGTTATCAGGGGGTGGGGGAGCAGTACTTC
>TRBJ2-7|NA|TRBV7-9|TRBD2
CASSLSGGYEQYF
TGTGCCAGCAGCTTGAGCGGGGGGTACGAGCAGTACTTC
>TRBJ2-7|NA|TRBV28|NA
CASSLSPRVYEQYF
TGTGCCAGCAGTTTAAGCCCCCGGGTCTACGAGCAGTACTTC
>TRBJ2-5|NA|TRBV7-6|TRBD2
CASSLGSGGPQETQYF
TGTGCCAGCAGCTTAGGTAGCGGGGGGCCCCAAGAGACCCAGTACTTC
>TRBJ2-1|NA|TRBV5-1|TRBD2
CASSLRAGDYNEQFF
TGCGCCAGCAGCTTGCGAGCGGGGGACTACAATGAGCAGTTCTTC
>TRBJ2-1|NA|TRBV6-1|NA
CASSLGLDSYNEQFF
TGTGCCAGCAGTCTAGGTCTAGACTCCTACAATGAGCAGTTCTTC
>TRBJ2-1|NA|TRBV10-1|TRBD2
CANLERLAGGPCDYREQFF
TGCGCCAACCTTGAGCGGTTAGCGGGGGGGCCGTGTGACTATCGGGAGCAGTTCTTC
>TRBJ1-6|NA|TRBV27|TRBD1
CASSLYPPLQGALGSPLHF
TGTGCCAGCAGTTTATACCCTCCCTTACAGGGGGCCCTGGGTTCACCCCTCCACTTT
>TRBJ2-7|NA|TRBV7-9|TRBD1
CASSMTGGRYEQYF
TGTGCCAGCAGCATGACAGGGGGCAGATACGAGCAGTACTTC
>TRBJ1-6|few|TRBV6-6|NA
CASGGVGSPLHF
TGTGCCAGCGGGGGGGTAGGGTCACCCCTCCACTTT
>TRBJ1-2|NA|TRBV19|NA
CASSIGGSYGYTF
TGTGCCAGTAGTATAGGCGGATCCTATGGCTACACCTTC
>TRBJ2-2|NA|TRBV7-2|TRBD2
CASSLVPSGGPNTGELFF
TGTGCCAGCAGCTTAGTACCTAGCGGGGGTCCTAACACCGGGGAGCTGTTTTTT
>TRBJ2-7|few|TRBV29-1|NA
CSVQRDSSSYEQYF
TGCAGCGTCCAAAGGGACTCCAGCTCCTACGAGCAGTACTTC
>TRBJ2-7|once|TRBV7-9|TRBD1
CASSSPQTGRDEQYF
TGTGCCAGCAGCTCCCCGCAGACAGGGCGGGACGAGCAGTACTTC
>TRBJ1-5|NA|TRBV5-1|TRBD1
CASSPVTGGGQPQHF
TGCGCCAGCAGCCCGGTTACAGGGGGCGGTCAGCCCCAGCATTTT
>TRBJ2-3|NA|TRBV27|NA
CASSGSWGFTDTQYF
TGTGCCAGCAGTGGAAGCTGGGGCTTCACAGATACGCAGTATTTT
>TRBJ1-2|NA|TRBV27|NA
CASKRRGGTENYGYTF
TGTGCCAGTAAAAGACGGGGGGGGACGGAAAATTATGGCTACACCTTC